The 13 T cell receptor beta chains listed next were all sequenced from one sample in a study of Tregs in tolerant kidney transplant recipients. Some clones are missing from TCRdb's copy, which holds only in-frame ones; the method was immunoSEQ multiplex PCR. Its table lists 30,000 or so clones. The sequencing here drew on CD8+ T cells from blood, taken before the transplant. The receptor source for this set is a human donor who received a combined kidney and bone marrow transplant.

The part of the CDR3 DNA that was read is TGTGCCAGTACCTCGACGCTGACAGGGGATTCACCC. Translating gives CASTSTLTGDSP. The full CDR3 reads CASTSTLTGDSPLHF. The genes are TRBV19 and TRBJ1-6; 8 bases line up with TRBD1. Coverage ceases 3 residues before the CDR3 finishes, and the germline J gene fills in the end. The junction had 10 bases not matched to a gene; V was cut back by 7 bases and J by 8 bases. CDR3 length: 15 amino acids. Germline CDR1 and CDR2: LNHDA and SQIVND (reference sequence).

On this clone itself: With the read ending 3 residues before the CDR3 end, the germline J gene is used to fill in that end. The chain has TRBV5-6 and TRBJ2-7; 9 positions agree with TRBD1. V trimming: 4 bases; J trimming: 6 bases; junction bases outside the gene matches: 5. The length of the CDR3 is 13 residues. The germline V gene encodes CDR1 SGHDT and CDR2 YYEEEE. The CDR3 spells CASSMDRGSEQYF. The CDR3 bases that were read are TGTGCCAGCAGCATGGACAGGGGTAGCGAG.

Details on this clone: The sequenced fragment ends 3 residues before the CDR3 boundary, so the rest is inferred from the germline J gene. The V gene is TRBV7-3, the J gene TRBJ2-1, with 9 bases aligning to TRBD1. Per the germline V gene, CDR1 is SGHTA and CDR2 is FQGTGA. The CDR3 has 14 amino acids. The V segment lost 5 bases and the J segment 8 bases; nucleotides outside the gene matches: 7. The chain's CDR3 is CASSLGTGIDEQFF. The covered CDR3 bases are TGTGCCAGCAGCCTTGGGACAGGGATCGATGAG.

Comment on this clone: The CDR3 extends 3 residues past the end of the read, so its final part is completed from the germline J gene. V usage is TRBV20-1 and J usage is TRBJ2-5; D is perhaps TRBD1 (6 bases). The CDR3 has 12 residues. The ends were cut back, 5 bases at V and 1 base at J, with 8 bases in the middle. Germline V gives CDR1 DFQATT, CDR2 SNEGSKA (reference sequence). CDR3 DNA, as far as it was read: TGCAGTGCTCGGACAGTCCAAGAGACC. Its protein is CSARTVQET. The whole CDR3 protein reads CSARTVQETQYF.

To note about this clone: The read is 3 residues too short to cover the CDR3 end, so that end is filled in from the germline J gene. This chain connects TRBV20-1 to TRBJ1-2, with unresolved D. The CDR3 spans 13 residues. Deletions cut 0 bases from V and 3 bases from J, with 8 bases between. In germline, CDR1 is DFQATT, CDR2 SNEGSKA (reference sequence). CDR3 DNA, as far as it was read: TGCAGTGCTAGAGACACCGCGGACTATGGC. As protein: CSARDTADYG. In full, the CDR3 reads CSARDTADYGYTF.

As concerns this clone: The read terminates 3 residues ahead of where the CDR3 ends, so the germline J gene completes it. V and J are TRBV11-3 and TRBJ2-3; 9 positions agree with TRBD1. The trim removed 2 bases at V and 3 bases at J, leaving 3 bases unmatched. There are 15 residues in the CDR3. Per germline, CDR1 SGHNT and CDR2 YENEEA. Incomplete CDR3 DNA: TGTGCCAGCAGCTTAAGACAGGGGGGGACAGATACG. Translating it yields CASSLRQGGTDT. The entire CDR3 protein reads CASSLRQGGTDTQYF.

A remark on this clone: The observed sequence ends 3 residues before the CDR3 terminus, with the missing tail filled in from the germline J gene. The rearrangement uses TRBV30 and TRBJ2-1; 12 bases match TRBD2. After removal of 3 bases from V and 0 bases from J, the junction contained 12 bases not matched to a gene. The CDR3 length is 19 residues. Germline V CDR1 and CDR2: GTSNPN, SVGIG (reference sequence). CDR3 loop: CAWSPSTSGSKSSYNEQFF. The sequenced part of the CDR3 DNA is TGTGCCTGGAGCCCGTCGACTAGCGGGAGTAAGAGCTCCTACAATGAG.

In the case of this clone: The read gets to within 3 residues of the CDR3 end, and the germline J gene fills in the rest. The gene calls are TRBV19 and TRBJ2-2, with D tentatively TRBD2 (6 bases). There are 15 residues in the CDR3. Trimming left V 3 bases short and J 5 bases short, with 13 bases between. Germline assignment: CDR1 LNHDA and CDR2 SQIVND (reference sequence). The CDR3 loop is CASSIGAGRTGELFF. CDR3 DNA (partial): TGTGCCAGTAGTATTGGGGCAGGGAGGACCGGGGAG.

As concerns this clone: Read coverage stops 3 residues before the CDR3 terminus; the germline J gene supplies the remainder. The chain recombines TRBV18 with TRBJ2-7; 12 bases map to TRBD2. V was clipped by 3 bases and J by 2 bases; unmatched bases: 2. This CDR3 region has 15 residues. Germline CDR1 and CDR2: KGHSH and LQKENI. CDR3 DNA, as far as it was read: TGTGCCAGCTCACCGTGGACTAGCGGGACCTACGAG. As protein: CASSPWTSGTYE. The entire CDR3 sequence reads CASSPWTSGTYEQYF.

Partial CDR3 DNA: TGCGCCAGCAAACTAGCGGGAGGGCCGGTAGATACG. Translated: CASKLAGGPVDT. The complete CDR3 reads CASKLAGGPVDTQYF. The chain employs TRBV10-2 and TRBJ2-3; 13 bases map to TRBD2. The read terminates 3 residues ahead of where the CDR3 ends, so the germline J gene completes it. This CDR3 spans 15 amino acids. CDR1 WSHSY and CDR2 SAAADI come from the germline V gene. The V segment lost 7 bases and the J segment 5 bases; nucleotides outside the gene matches: 6.

Concerning this clone itself: The sequenced fragment ends 3 residues before the CDR3 boundary, so the rest is inferred from the germline J gene. Other DNA sequences in the same sample also yield this CDR3. The chain carries TRBV29-1 and TRBJ2-2; D remains unclear. The germline V gene encodes CDR1 SQVTM and CDR2 ANQGSEA. Trimming cost V 6 bases and J 3 bases, with 8 bases left between them. The CDR3 has 12 residues. Incomplete CDR3 DNA: TGCAGCGTCCTCCCTGACACCGGGGAG. Amino acids: CSVLPDTGE. The entire CDR3 protein reads CSVLPDTGELFF.

As to this clone: The read gets to within 3 residues of the CDR3 end, and the germline J gene fills in the rest. This chain joins TRBV13 and TRBJ1-4; D is unclear. Trimming removed 1 base at V and 5 bases at J, with 5 bases between. This CDR3 region has 13 residues. Germline V gives CDR1 PRHDT, CDR2 FYEKMQ (reference sequence). CDR3 bases read: TGTGCCAGCAGCTTAGAACAGAATGAAAAA. Translated, it gives CASSLEQNEK. In full, the CDR3 reads CASSLEQNEKLFF.

Regarding this clone: The read ends 3 residues before the CDR3 terminus; that terminus is restored from the germline J gene. The chain links TRBV5-6 to TRBJ2-7, with a possible D match to TRBD1 (5 bases). The V end was cut by 4 bases, the J end by 5 bases, with 10 bases between. The germline V gene encodes CDR1 SGHDT and CDR2 YYEEEE. This CDR3 comprises 12 residues. Incomplete CDR3 DNA: TGTGCCAGCAGCCCCACAGGCAACGAG. This sequence encodes CASSPTGNE. The complete CDR3 sequence is CASSPTGNEQYF.